This T cell receptor beta chain was recovered during a study of CD8 T cells in ankylosing spondylitis (dated by TCRdb to about 2017). Study-wide context: To find TCR variants linked to disease, the study profiled T cell receptor beta repertoires in ankylosing spondylitis patients and healthy donors. The full study cohort comprised around 25 ankylosing spondylitis patients and over a hundred healthy donors. Samples of peripheral blood were taken, and for ankylosing spondylitis patients, synovial fluid was collected as well.

The table lists this clonotype with many counts. It lacks a known antigen. Per-base qualities were not stored, and no clone one base away is much larger. General conclusions and limits of the study: Some motif variants were previously reported in synovial fluid and blood of reactive arthritis patients, suggesting common disease-initiation mechanisms. The disease-linked clones were reported as significantly enriched in matched synovial fluid samples from ankylosing spondylitis patients. A TCR beta motif of fewer than 10 highly homologous amino acid variants appeared characteristic of blood from ankylosing spondylitis patients. In peripheral blood, the disease-linked clones were found at relatively low frequencies and had a CD8+ phenotype.

The germline V gene (reference sequence) yields GTSNPN for CDR1 and SVGIG for CDR2. V lost 0 bases and J lost 6 bases, and the count of bases not matched to a germline gene is 1. Its CDR3 holds 13 amino acids, cysteine through phenylalanine. This entry keeps only the CDR3 DNA: 39 bases, framed from base 1. Sequencing took place on an Illumina HiSeq 2500. Quantitative 5'-RACE with molecular barcodes was the method used to prepare the TCR beta libraries. The authors' analysis ran thus. A new computational method based on a probabilistic model of VDJ rearrangement was used to identify disease-linked TCR variants. TCRdb's own reprocessing of the public reads used fastp at Q25 and MiXCR and kept productive beta chains. Duplicate CDR3 protein sequences are folded into a single record with the most common DNA and genes. TCRdb's processing, not the study's, gives the V and J calls here. The table for this sample lists fewer than 200,000 distinct CDR3 sequences; around 16% of them were counted only once. Of the sample, over 7.5% is held by the ten largest clones.

The chain employs TRBV30 and TRBJ2-3; 9 junctional bases match TRBD2. The sequenced material came from blood, either unsorted or a sorted T cell fraction (not recorded which). This TCR was sampled from a male donor with ankylosing spondylitis or in good health (not recorded which). The CDR3 protein is CAWSVLAGDTQYF. Read as DNA, the sequence is TGTGCCTGGAGTGTACTAGCGGGTGATACGCAGTATTTT.